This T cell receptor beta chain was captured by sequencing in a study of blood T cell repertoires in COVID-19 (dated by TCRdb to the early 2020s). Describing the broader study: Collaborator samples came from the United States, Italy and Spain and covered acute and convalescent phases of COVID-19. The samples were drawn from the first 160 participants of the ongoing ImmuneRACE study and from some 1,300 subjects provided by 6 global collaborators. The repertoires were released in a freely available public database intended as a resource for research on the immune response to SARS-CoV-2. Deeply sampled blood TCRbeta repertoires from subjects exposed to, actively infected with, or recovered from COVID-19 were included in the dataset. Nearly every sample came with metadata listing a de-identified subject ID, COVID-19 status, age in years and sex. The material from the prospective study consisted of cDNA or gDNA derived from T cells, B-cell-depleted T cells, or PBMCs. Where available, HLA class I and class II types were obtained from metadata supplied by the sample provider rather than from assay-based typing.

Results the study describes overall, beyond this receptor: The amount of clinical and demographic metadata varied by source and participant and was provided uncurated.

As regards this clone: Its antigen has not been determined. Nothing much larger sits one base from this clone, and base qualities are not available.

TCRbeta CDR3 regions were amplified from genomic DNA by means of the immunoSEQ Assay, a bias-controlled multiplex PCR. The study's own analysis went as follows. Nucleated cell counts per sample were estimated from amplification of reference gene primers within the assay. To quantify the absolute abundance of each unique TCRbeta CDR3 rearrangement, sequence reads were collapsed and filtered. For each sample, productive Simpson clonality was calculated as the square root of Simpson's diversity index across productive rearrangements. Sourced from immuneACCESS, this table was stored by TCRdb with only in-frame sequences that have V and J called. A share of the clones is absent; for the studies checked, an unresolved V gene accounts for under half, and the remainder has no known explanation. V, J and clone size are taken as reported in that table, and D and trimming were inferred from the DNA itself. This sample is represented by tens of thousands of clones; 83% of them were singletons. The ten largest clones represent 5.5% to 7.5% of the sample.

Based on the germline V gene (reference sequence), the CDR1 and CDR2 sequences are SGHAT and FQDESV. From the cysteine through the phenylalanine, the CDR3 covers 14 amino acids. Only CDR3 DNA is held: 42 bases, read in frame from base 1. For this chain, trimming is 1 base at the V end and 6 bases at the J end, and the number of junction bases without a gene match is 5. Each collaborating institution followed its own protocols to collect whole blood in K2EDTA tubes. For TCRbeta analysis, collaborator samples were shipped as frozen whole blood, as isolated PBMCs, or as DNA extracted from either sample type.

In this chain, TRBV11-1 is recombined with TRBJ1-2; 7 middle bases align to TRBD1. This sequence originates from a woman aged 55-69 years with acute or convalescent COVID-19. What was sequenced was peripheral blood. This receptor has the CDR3 CASSLGETGDGYTF. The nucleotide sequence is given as TGTGCCAGCAGCTTAGGGGAAACAGGGGATGGCTACACCTTC.